The 27 T cell receptor beta chains below were found in one sample sequenced in a study of blood T cell repertoires in COVID-19. Produced via immunoSEQ multiplex PCR; TCRdb's table is partial and in-frame only. The sample lists 150,000 to 200,000 clones; more than 75% were seen once. The sample comprised peripheral blood. These receptors were collected from a man younger than 35 with active or convalescent COVID-19.

The V and J genes are TRBV5-1 and TRBJ2-2; TRBD1 matches at 7 bases. Looked up from germline, CDR1 is SGHRS and CDR2 is YFSETQ. The CDR3 consists of 15 residues. With V trimmed by 6 bases and J by 7 bases, 12 bases remained unmatched. CDR3 DNA sequence: TGCGCCAGCACAAACGACAGGGAGTACGGCGGGGAGCTGTTTTTT. Encoded protein: CASTNDREYGGELFF.

The rearrangement joins TRBV19 to TRBJ2-1, with 9 bases identical to TRBD2. V dropped 6 bases and J dropped 3; count of bases not matched to a gene: 6. Per germline, CDR1 LNHDA and CDR2 SQIVND (reference sequence). This CDR3 comprises 15 residues. The CDR3 DNA reads TGTGCCAGTAGATCACTTAGCGGGAGCTACAATGAGCAGTTCTTC. Amino acid sequence: CASRSLSGSYNEQFF.

In this sample, this clone turned up a few times. V is TRBV2 and J is TRBJ2-7; D remains unclear. With 1 base removed from V and 2 bases from J, the gap between germline ends came to 6 bases. The CDR3 totals 13 residues. Germline CDR1 reads SNHLY; CDR2 reads FYNNEI. Here the CDR3 reads CASSEDSTYEQYV. CDR3 nucleotides: TGTGCCAGCAGTGAAGACAGTACCTACGAGCAGTACGTC.

The chain combines TRBV30 with TRBJ2-4; weak D call: TRBD1 (5 bases). This CDR3 comprises 16 residues. The V end was cut by 0 bases, the J end by 0 bases, with 12 bases between. Germline V gives CDR1 GTSNPN, CDR2 SVGIG (reference sequence). The CDR3 DNA reads as TGTGCCTGGAGTGTACGACAGCTTATAGCCAAAAACATTCAGTACTTC. It encodes CAWSVRQLIAKNIQYF.

The V call is TRBV5-4, the J call TRBJ2-7; 11 bases are a match to TRBD1. The germline gives CDR1 SGHNT, CDR2 YYREEE (reference sequence). The CDR3 has 16 amino acids. The V and J ends lost 0 bases and 5 bases, in that order; junction bases with no gene match: 7. The CDR3 DNA sequence: TGTGCCAGCAGCTTGGGCGGGACAGGGGGTTTCCACGAGCAGTACGTC. Protein: CASSLGGTGGFHEQYV.

The genes are TRBV7-9 and TRBJ2-5; maybe TRBD2 (6 bases). The CDR3 contains 14 residues. Trimming removed 6 bases from V and 1 base from J, with 12 bases in between. Germline CDR1 SEHNR, CDR2 FQNEAQ (reference sequence). CDR3 sequence (DNA): TGTGCCAGCAGATATTCTAGCGTCCAAGAGACCCAGTACTTC. Translating it yields CASRYSSVQETQYF.

The rearrangement links TRBV6-5 to TRBJ2-1, with D tentatively TRBD1 (6 bases). This CDR3 region has 14 residues. CDR1 is MNHEY and CDR2 is SVGAGI in the germline V gene. The V and J ends lost 10 bases and 3 bases respectively, with 16 bases between them. CDR3 region: CATKGDLGYNEQFF. The CDR3 DNA reads TGTGCCACCAAGGGGGATTTAGGCTACAATGAGCAGTTCTTC.

The genes are TRBV9 and TRBJ2-3; 10 bases align to TRBD2. Germline assignment: CDR1 SGDLS and CDR2 YYNGEE. CDR3 length: 16 amino acids. V lost 4 bases, J lost 4 bases, and 9 bases stayed unmatched. For the CDR3, the DNA is TGTGCCAGCAGCCAAAGCGGGAGGGCCTTTTCAGATACGCAGTATTTT. Its translation: CASSQSGRAFSDTQYF. Together with reference TRBV9 and TRBJ2-3, the CDR3 gives the full variable domain: DSGVTQTPKHLITATGQRVTLRCSPRSGDLSVYWYQQSLDQGLQFLIQYYNGEERAKGNILERFSAQQFPDLHSELNLSSLELGDSALYFCASSQSGRAFSDTQYFGPGTRLTVL.

CDR3 region: CASSRIGTESNQPQHF. CDR3 sequence (DNA): TGTGCCAGTAGTCGCATAGGGACAGAGAGCAATCAGCCCCAGCATTTT. The chain has TRBV19 and TRBJ1-5, with TRBD1 matching over 7 bases. The CDR3 is made up of 16 amino acids. Germline V gene sequence: CDR1 LNHDA, CDR2 SQIVND (reference sequence). The junction had 8 bases not matched to a gene; V was cut back by 5 bases and J by 1 base.

The chain uses TRBV18 and TRBJ1-4; 8 nucleotides agree with TRBD1. Trimming took 6 bases from V and 5 from J; bases not matched to a gene: 5. CDR3 size: 14 residues. Germline V gene sequence: CDR1 KGHSH, CDR2 LQKENI. CDR3 DNA: TGTGCCAGCTCCCTGGGACAGGACAATGAAAAACTGTTTTTT. Protein: CASSLGQDNEKLFF.

V is TRBV19 and J is TRBJ2-1, with 7 positions matching TRBD2. The CDR3 is made up of 15 amino acids. V trimming: 10 bases; J trimming: 6 bases; junction bases outside the gene matches: 15. The germline V gene encodes CDR1 LNHDA and CDR2 SQIVND (reference sequence). CDR3 in DNA: TGTGCCACCTCGGGTCGCGGGAGCCTCCTCAATGAGCAGTTCTTC. Its protein is CATSGRGSLLNEQFF.

J is TRBJ2-4 and V is TRBV19; 8 nucleotides line up with TRBD2. CDR1 and CDR2 from the germline V gene are LNHDA and SQIVND (reference sequence). This CDR3 is 18 amino acids long. V lost 3 bases and J lost 8; bases outside the gene matches: 18. CDR3: CASSILGHAGGQEDIQYF. The CDR3 DNA follows: TGTGCCAGTAGTATTCTTGGGCACGCGGGGGGCCAGGAGGACATTCAGTACTTC.

This clone was observed a few times. The V and J genes are TRBV19 and TRBJ2-2; D may be TRBD2 (6 bases). In germline, CDR1 is LNHDA, CDR2 SQIVND (reference sequence). The CDR3 totals 15 residues. V was shortened by 2 bases and J by 5 bases, with 12 bases between the two germline ends. The CDR3, as DNA: TGTGCCAGTAGTATAAGCGGGCTATCAACCGGGGAGCTGTTTTTT. This translates into CASSISGLSTGELFF. The variable domain in full, completed from reference TRBV19 and TRBJ2-2, reads DGGITQSPKYLFRKEGQNVTLSCEQNLNHDAMYWYRQDPGQGLRLIYYSQIVNDFQKGDIAEGYSVSREKKESFPLTVTSAQKNPTAFYLCASSISGLSTGELFFGEGSRLTVL.

V is TRBV2 and J is TRBJ1-2, with D perhaps matching TRBD1 (5 bases). Trimming shortened V by 4 bases and J by 4 bases, and 13 bases separated the two germline ends. CDR3 length equals 14 residues. Germline assignment: CDR1 SNHLY and CDR2 FYNNEI. DNA for the CDR3: TGTGCCAGCAGTGCGCAGGGAGGAGCCTATGGCTACACCTTC. This codes for CASSAQGGAYGYTF.

The sample holds a few counts of this clone. J is TRBJ1-4 and V is TRBV7-9; D is perhaps TRBD1 (5 bases). Looked up from germline, CDR1 is SEHNR and CDR2 is FQNEAQ (reference sequence). The CDR3 length is 14 residues. The V gene lost 3 bases and the J gene lost 8 bases, with 13 bases spanning the gap. The CDR3, as DNA: TGTGCCAGCAGCTTTAAACAGGTCAACGAAAAACTGTTTTTT. The encoded protein is CASSFKQVNEKLFF.

The J gene is TRBJ1-5, the V gene TRBV19; 7 nucleotides align to TRBD1. The germline gives CDR1 LNHDA, CDR2 SQIVND (reference sequence). Trimming at V came to 5 bases and at J to 3 bases, leaving 10 bases not matched to a gene. The CDR3 extends over 16 amino acids. This CDR3 is CASSPHRQGLNQPQHF. The CDR3 DNA reads TGTGCCAGTAGTCCCCACCGACAGGGTCTCAATCAGCCCCAGCATTTT.

The rearrangement uses TRBV7-9 and TRBJ1-1; 9 bases are shared with TRBD1. The CDR3 sequence is 17 residues long. Per germline, CDR1 SEHNR and CDR2 FQNEAQ (reference sequence). V lost 7 bases to trimming and J lost 0 bases; unmatched junction nucleotides: 12. The CDR3 reads CASTKTGTGIMNTEAFF. In DNA, the CDR3 is TGTGCCAGCACCAAAACCGGGACAGGGATTATGAACACTGAAGCTTTCTTT.

The table lists this clone with a count of one. The chain employs TRBV24-1 and TRBJ2-5, with TRBD1 identical over 7 bases. The germline V gene encodes CDR1 KGHDR and CDR2 SFDVKD. CDR3 length: 17 amino acids. Trimming cost V 1 base and J 4 bases; bases outside gene matches: 11. CDR3 DNA: TGTGCCACCAGTGATTTTGAGAGGGGGCGGTCCGGAGAGACCCAGTACTTC. This codes for CATSDFERGRSGETQYF.

The chain is built from TRBV7-9 and TRBJ1-2; 9 bases fit TRBD1. This CDR3 contains 15 residues. From germline, CDR1 is SEHNR and CDR2 FQNEAQ (reference sequence). J was trimmed by 2 bases and V by 5 bases; bases with no gene match: 6. Written as DNA, the CDR3 is TGTGCCAGCAGCCCGGGGACAGGGAGGAACTATGGCTACACCTTC. Protein sequence: CASSPGTGRNYGYTF.

The rearrangement uses TRBV7-2 and TRBJ2-3; 10 bases match TRBD2. The V and J ends lost 2 bases and 5 bases, in that order; junction bases with no gene match: 10. CDR1 is SGHTA, CDR2 FQGNSA, per germline. The CDR3 sequence is 17 residues long. Here the CDR3 reads CASSLISSGRAVDTQYF. The CDR3 DNA sequence: TGTGCCAGCAGCTTAATTTCGAGCGGGAGGGCCGTAGATACGCAGTATTTT.

The chain recombines TRBV6-6 with TRBJ1-1; TRBD1 agrees at 11 bases. Germline CDR1 and CDR2: MNHNY and SVGAGI (reference sequence). Losses at the gene ends were 7 bases for V and 4 bases for J; bases not matched to a gene: 5. The CDR3 runs to 14 residues. DNA of the CDR3: TGTGCCAGCAAGCACGGGACAGGGGGCACTGAAGCTTTCTTT. Translating it yields CASKHGTGGTEAFF.

The DNA of the CDR3 is TGTGCCAGCAGCCTCAGTCGGACGCAGGGTCAAGAGACCCAGTACTTC. Its translation is CASSLSRTQGQETQYF. This chain uses TRBV3-1 (or the pseudogene TRBV3-2) with TRBJ2-5, with D possibly being TRBD1 (5 bases). Germline-derived CDR1 and CDR2 are LGHDT and YNNKEL (reference sequence). V lost 4 bases to trimming and J lost 2 bases, with 17 bases between them. CDR3 length: 16 amino acids.

The chain recombines TRBV4-2 with TRBJ2-3; the D gene is possibly TRBD2 (7 bases). From germline, CDR1 is LGHNA and CDR2 YNFKEQ. The CDR3 contains 15 residues. The germline V and J ends were trimmed by 2 bases and 2 bases, with 11 bases remaining between them. CDR3 nucleotide sequence: TGTGCCAGCAGCCAAAACGCGGGGGCCACAGATACGCAGTATTTT. Translated, it gives CASSQNAGATDTQYF.

The chain recombines TRBV27 with TRBJ2-5; a possible D gene is TRBD1 (5 bases). The germline V gene has CDR1 MNHEY and CDR2 SMNVEV (reference sequence). The CDR3 loop spans 14 amino acids. With 5 bases removed from V and 5 bases from J, the gap between germline ends came to 15 bases. The CDR3 loop is CASSRWGLRETQYF. The CDR3 coding sequence is TGTGCCAGCAGTCGGTGGGGCCTAAGGGAGACCCAGTACTTC.

V and J are TRBV24-1 and TRBJ2-7; D unresolved. Germline V CDR1 and CDR2: KGHDR, SFDVKD. V dropped 4 bases and J dropped 1 base, with 7 bases sitting between them. CDR3 length: 13 amino acids. CDR3 protein: CATSDVSSYEQYF. CDR3 nucleotides: TGTGCCACCAGTGACGTGAGTTCCTACGAGCAGTACTTC.

This clone was observed a few times. This chain joins TRBV7-2 and TRBJ2-5; D remains ambiguous. V dropped 5 bases and J dropped 1 base, with 8 bases sitting between them. CDR3 length equals 13 residues. Germline assignment: CDR1 SGHTA and CDR2 FQGNSA. CDR3 in amino acids: CASSVASQETQYF. The CDR3 nucleotides read TGTGCCAGCAGCGTGGCTAGCCAAGAGACCCAGTACTTC.

This rearrangement joins TRBV4-1 to TRBJ1-6, with a tentative D call TRBD1 (6 bases). The CDR3 has 18 residues. Deletions cut 0 bases from V and 7 bases from J, with 19 bases between. The germline V gene encodes CDR1 MGHRA and CDR2 YSYEKL. For the CDR3, the DNA is TGCGCCAGCAGCCAAGATCTGGGGCAGGGGTTACTAAATTCACCCCTCCACTTT. This codes for CASSQDLGQGLLNSPLHF.